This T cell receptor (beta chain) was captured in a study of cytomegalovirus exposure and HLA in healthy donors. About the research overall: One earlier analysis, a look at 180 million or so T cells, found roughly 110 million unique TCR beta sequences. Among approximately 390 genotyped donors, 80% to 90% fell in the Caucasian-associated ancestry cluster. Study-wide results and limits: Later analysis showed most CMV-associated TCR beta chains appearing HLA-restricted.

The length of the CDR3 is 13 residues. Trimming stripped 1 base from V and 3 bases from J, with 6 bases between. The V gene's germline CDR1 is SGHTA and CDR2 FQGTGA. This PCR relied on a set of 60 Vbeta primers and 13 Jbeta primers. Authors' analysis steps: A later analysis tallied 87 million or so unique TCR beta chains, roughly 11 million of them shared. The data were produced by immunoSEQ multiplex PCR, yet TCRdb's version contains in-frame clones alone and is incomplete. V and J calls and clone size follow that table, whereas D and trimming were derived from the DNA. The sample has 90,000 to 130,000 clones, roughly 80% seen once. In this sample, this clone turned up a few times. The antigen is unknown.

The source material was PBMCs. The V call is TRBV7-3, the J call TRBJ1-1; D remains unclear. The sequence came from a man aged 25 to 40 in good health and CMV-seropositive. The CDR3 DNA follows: TGTGCCAGCAGCTTAATCCAGTACACTGAAGCTTTCTTT. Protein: CASSLIQYTEAFF.